Shown below are 32 T cell receptor beta chains from a single sample sequenced in a study of shared clonotypes between healthy human individuals. The repertoire was sequenced with immunoSEQ multiplex PCR; TCRdb's copy has only in-frame clones and lacks some. In the table there are approximately 530,000 clones, 90% to 96% of which are singletons. The material sequenced was naive CD4+ T cells sorted from blood. Subset reported: CD45RA+ positively selected. The source is a woman in her twenties or thirties in good health.

The rearrangement joins TRBV27 to TRBJ2-7; 8 bases align to TRBD1. The V gene end was trimmed by 4 bases and the J gene end by 0 bases; junction bases not matched to a gene: 2. Germline lookup yields CDR1 MNHEY and CDR2 SMNVEV (reference sequence). The CDR3 is made up of 14 amino acids. The CDR3 region has the DNA TGTGCCAGCAGTTCGACAGGGGTCTCCTACGAGCAGTACTTC. Amino acids: CASSSTGVSYEQYF.

The rearrangement links TRBV15 to TRBJ1-2; 10 nucleotides line up with TRBD1. Trimming at V came to 5 bases and at J to 3 bases, leaving 18 bases not matched to a gene. Germline assignment: CDR1 LNHNV and CDR2 YYDKDF (reference sequence). This CDR3 is 19 amino acids long. Here the CDR3 DNA reads TGTGCCACCAGCTCACGCCGCAACCGCCGGGACAGGGGATACTATGGCTACACCTTC. Translating gives CATSSRRNRRDRGYYGYTF. The full variable domain, its missing parts supplied by reference TRBV15 and TRBJ1-2, is DAMVIQNPRYQVTQFGKPVTLSCSQTLNHNVMYWYQQKSSQAPKLLFHYYDKDFNNEADTPDNFQSRRPNTSFCFLDIRSPGLGDTAMYLCATSSRRNRRDRGYYGYTFGSGTRLTVV.

CDR3 protein: CASSSQGGETQYF. The CDR3 region has the DNA TGTGCCAGCTCATCACAGGGTGGTGAGACCCAGTACTTC. The rearrangement joins TRBV18 to TRBJ2-5; the D gene is possibly TRBD1 (6 bases). V was trimmed by 5 bases and J by 5 bases, leaving 12 bases between them. The CDR3 length is 13 residues. Germline V CDR1 and CDR2: KGHSH, LQKENI.

Comments on this clone: Other DNA sequences within the sample encode an identical CDR3. The rearrangement uses TRBV19 and TRBJ1-3; no clear D. This CDR3 is built from 14 residues. Germline V gene data show CDR1 as LNHDA and CDR2 as SQIVND (reference sequence). V lost 6 bases to trimming and J lost 0 bases, with 9 bases between them. The CDR3 sequence is CASSPPSSGNTIYF. The CDR3, as DNA: TGTGCCAGTAGCCCACCAAGCTCTGGAAACACCATATATTTT.

This rearrangement joins TRBV5-1 to TRBJ1-2; 7 positions agree with TRBD1. The CDR3 extends over 15 amino acids. Germline V gives CDR1 SGHRS, CDR2 YFSETQ. V was pared by 4 bases and J by 6 bases, with 12 bases of the junction left unmatched. The CDR3: CASSPQGKFVHGYTF. The CDR3 nucleotides are TGCGCCAGCAGCCCACAGGGGAAGTTCGTCCATGGCTACACCTTC.

V usage is TRBV30 and J usage is TRBJ1-3; possible D gene TRBD1, 5 bases. Per the germline V gene, CDR1 is GTSNPN and CDR2 is SVGIG (reference sequence). V was pared by 0 bases and J by 2 bases, with 11 bases between. The CDR3 extends over 15 amino acids. The CDR3 nucleotides are TGTGCCTGGAGTGTACGGGGGATCCCTGGAAACACCATATATTTT. It encodes CAWSVRGIPGNTIYF.

Here the CDR3 DNA reads TGTGCCAGTGGGGGGAAGTCGGCGGGAGATCGGGAGCAGTACTTC. This translates into CASGGKSAGDREQYF. The chain uses TRBV27 and TRBJ2-7; 7 nucleotides align to TRBD2. The CDR3 runs 15 residues. CDR1 MNHEY and CDR2 SMNVEV come from the germline V gene (reference sequence). The J segment lost 7 bases and the V segment lost 9 bases, leaving 18 bases of the junction unmatched.

The chain combines TRBV15 with TRBJ1-3; D gene uncertain. Per the germline V gene, CDR1 is LNHNV and CDR2 is YYDKDF (reference sequence). Trimming removed 0 bases at V and 4 bases at J, with 7 bases between. The CDR3 length is 14 residues. DNA of the CDR3: TGTGCCACCAGCAGAGATTTCGGGGGAAACACCATATATTTT. Translating gives CATSRDFGGNTIYF. The full variable domain, its missing parts supplied by reference TRBV15 and TRBJ1-3, is DAMVIQNPRYQVTQFGKPVTLSCSQTLNHNVMYWYQQKSSQAPKLLFHYYDKDFNNEADTPDNFQSRRPNTSFCFLDIRSPGLGDTAMYLCATSRDFGGNTIYFGEGSWLTVV.

The chain combines TRBV30 with TRBJ2-7; no reliable D call. The CDR3 contains 15 residues. The V gene lost 0 bases and the J gene lost 0 bases, with 12 bases spanning the gap. Germline V gene sequence: CDR1 GTSNPN, CDR2 SVGIG (reference sequence). This chain's CDR3 is CAWSVSRLSSYEQYF. Written as DNA, the CDR3 is TGTGCCTGGAGTGTGAGCAGGCTGAGCTCCTACGAGCAGTACTTC.

The chain combines TRBV5-1 with TRBJ2-5; D gene ambiguous. The V gene's germline CDR1 is SGHRS and CDR2 YFSETQ. Deletions cut 0 bases from V and 3 bases from J, with 18 bases between. The CDR3 spans 17 residues. The CDR3 loop is CASSLVPHITREETQYF. CDR3 sequence (DNA): TGCGCCAGCAGCTTGGTTCCCCACATTACTCGGGAAGAGACCCAGTACTTC.

This clone was observed a single time. The chain combines TRBV19 with TRBJ2-2; tentatively, D is TRBD2 (6 bases). Between the trimmed V and J ends, which lost 9 bases and 2 bases, there was a span of 16 bases. This CDR3 contains 15 residues. Germline V gene lookup returns CDR1 LNHDA and CDR2 SQIVND (reference sequence). CDR3 sequence (DNA): TGTGCCAGCCGCAACGCCGGGACTAACACCGGGGAGCTGTTTTTT. Residues: CASRNAGTNTGELFF.

This clone has a single count. CDR3 sequence: CASRSTGTLYEQYF. CDR3 DNA: TGTGCCAGCAGGTCCACAGGGACCCTCTACGAGCAGTACTTC. The genes are TRBV28 and TRBJ2-7; perhaps TRBD1 as D (6 bases). This CDR3 has 14 residues. The V gene's germline CDR1 is MDHEN and CDR2 SYDVKM. V was pared by 6 bases and J by 3 bases, with 15 bases between. Complete variable domain (other parts from reference TRBV28 and TRBJ2-7): DVKVTQSSRYLVKRTGEKVFLECVQDMDHENMFWYRQDPGLGLRLIYFSYDVKMKEKGDIPEGYSVSREKKERFSLILESASTNQTSMYLCASRSTGTLYEQYFGPGTRLTVT.

J is TRBJ2-5 and V is TRBV28, with 7 bases aligning to TRBD1. Matching the DNA end better, TRBJ2-7 makes the J call doubtful. Germline-derived CDR1 and CDR2 are MDHEN and SYDVKM. CDR3 length: 14 residues. The chain's CDR3 is CASTIDRVRHEQYF. As DNA, the CDR3 is TGTGCCAGCACCATCGACAGGGTTCGCCACGAGCAGTACTTC.

The rearrangement links TRBV30 to TRBJ1-3, with 8 bases that match TRBD1. CDR3 length: 13 amino acids. Germline CDR1 is GTSNPN and CDR2 is SVGIG (reference sequence). Unmatched junction bases numbered 2, after V lost 7 bases and J lost 0 bases. CDR3 bases: TGTGCCTCGGACAGGGCCTCTGGAAACACCATATATTTT. It is translated as CASDRASGNTIYF.

The chain has TRBV28 and TRBJ1-5; D not certain. CDR3 length equals 14 residues. Germline assignment: CDR1 MDHEN and CDR2 SYDVKM. The germline V and J ends were trimmed by 5 bases and 3 bases, with 11 bases remaining between them. This CDR3 is CASSPPIFNQPQHF. CDR3 coding DNA: TGTGCCAGCAGTCCTCCAATATTCAATCAGCCCCAGCATTTT.

The rearrangement links TRBV7-8 to TRBJ1-2; no firm D call. Trimming took off 1 base at V and 7 bases at J, with 16 bases between the two ends. The CDR3 is made up of 15 amino acids. The germline V gene has CDR1 SGHVS and CDR2 FQNEAQ. The CDR3 region is CASSLVRDSGGGYTF. CDR3 nucleotide sequence: TGTGCCAGCAGCTTAGTTCGGGATTCTGGCGGTGGCTACACCTTC.

V and J are TRBV28 and TRBJ2-3, with a tentative D call TRBD2 (5 bases). The length of the CDR3 is 11 residues. Germline loops: CDR1 MDHEN, CDR2 SYDVKM. Trimming shortened V by 5 bases and J by 8 bases, and 8 bases separated the two germline ends. This chain's CDR3 is CASSTRGTQYF. In nucleotides, the CDR3 is TGTGCCAGCAGTACCCGGGGTACGCAGTATTTT.

This clone was counted once. This sequence joins TRBV19 and TRBJ1-2; 11 nucleotides align to TRBD1. The germline gives CDR1 LNHDA, CDR2 SQIVND (reference sequence). Trimming at V came to 4 bases and at J to 12 bases, leaving 7 bases not matched to a gene. The CDR3 sequence is 13 residues long. The CDR3 sequence is CASSNLRDRGNTF. The DNA of the CDR3 is TGTGCCAGTAGTAACCTACGGGACAGGGGGAACACCTTC.

This clone was seen once. The chain is built from TRBV27 and TRBJ1-2, with a tentative D call TRBD1 (6 bases). V was trimmed by 3 bases and J by 7 bases, leaving 18 bases between them. There are 15 residues in the CDR3. Germline V gene data show CDR1 as MNHEY and CDR2 as SMNVEV (reference sequence). This CDR3 reads CASSFTGSGERGYTF. For the CDR3, the DNA is TGTGCCAGCAGTTTCACAGGGTCGGGGGAACGTGGCTACACCTTC.

The genes are TRBV5-1 and TRBJ2-3; 8 bases align to TRBD1. V lost 6 bases and J lost 0; bases outside the gene matches: 9. This CDR3 is built from 16 residues. Germline V gives CDR1 SGHRS, CDR2 YFSETQ. The CDR3 loop is CASTPGQGSSTDTQYF. The CDR3 nucleotides are TGCGCCAGCACTCCCGGACAGGGCTCTAGCACAGATACGCAGTATTTT.

This clone has just one count. The chain recombines TRBV4-1 with TRBJ1-6, with D perhaps TRBD1 (5 bases). Germline V gives CDR1 MGHRA, CDR2 YSYEKL. The V and J ends lost 2 bases and 10 bases respectively, with 18 bases between them. The CDR3 spans 16 residues. The CDR3 sequence is CASSQPPKGGVSPLHF. As DNA, the CDR3 is TGCGCCAGCAGCCAACCTCCCAAGGGAGGGGTATCACCCCTCCACTTT.

This sequence joins TRBV28 and TRBJ2-3, with D maybe TRBD2 (6 bases). The CDR3 has 12 amino acids. V lost 9 bases to trimming and J lost 8 bases, with 15 bases between them. The germline V gene has CDR1 MDHEN and CDR2 SYDVKM. The CDR3 sequence is CASLGSSATQYF. The CDR3 nucleotides are TGTGCCAGTCTCGGGAGTTCGGCTACGCAGTATTTT.

The chain combines TRBV5-1 with TRBJ2-2; unclear D gene. The germline V gene has CDR1 SGHRS and CDR2 YFSETQ. This CDR3 has 13 residues. The ends were cut back, 5 bases at V and 5 bases at J, with 10 bases in the middle. The CDR3 loop reads CASSADATGELFF. CDR3 DNA: TGCGCCAGCAGTGCTGATGCTACCGGGGAGCTGTTTTTT.

This rearrangement joins TRBV5-1 to TRBJ2-2; 7 nucleotides match TRBD2. V lost 9 bases, J lost 7 bases, and 9 bases stayed unmatched. Germline CDR1 and CDR2: SGHRS and YFSETQ. This CDR3 is built from 13 residues. CDR3 in DNA: TGCGCCACCGGACTAGTTGAAGGCGGGGAGCTGTTTTTT. This gives the protein CATGLVEGGELFF.

The chain has TRBV5-1 and TRBJ2-7; TRBD2 agrees at 14 bases. The CDR3 has 16 amino acids. The J segment lost 3 bases and the V segment lost 0 bases, leaving 2 bases of the junction unmatched. Germline CDR1 reads SGHRS; CDR2 reads YFSETQ. The CDR3 sequence is CASSLGGLAGDYEQYF. The CDR3 nucleotides are TGCGCCAGCAGCTTGGGGGGACTAGCGGGAGACTACGAGCAGTACTTC.

The chain recombines TRBV11-2 with TRBJ2-1, with TRBD1 identical over 11 bases. With V trimmed by 6 bases and J by 6 bases, 4 bases remained unmatched. The CDR3 spans 14 residues. From germline, CDR1 is SGHAT and CDR2 FQNNGV. CDR3 DNA sequence: TGTGCCAGCAGGGGACAGGGGGTTTTCAATGAGCAGTTCTTC. Its protein is CASRGQGVFNEQFF.

This chain connects TRBV19 to TRBJ2-6; D call uncertain. Trimming shortened V by 3 bases and J by 0 bases, and 6 bases separated the two germline ends. The CDR3 spans 15 residues. Per germline, CDR1 LNHDA and CDR2 SQIVND (reference sequence). Here the CDR3 reads CASSIKTSGANVLTF. CDR3 bases: TGTGCCAGTAGTATTAAGACCTCTGGGGCCAACGTCCTGACTTTC. The full variable domain, completed using reference TRBV19 and TRBJ2-6, is DGGITQSPKYLFRKEGQNVTLSCEQNLNHDAMYWYRQDPGQGLRLIYYSQIVNDFQKGDIAEGYSVSREKKESFPLTVTSAQKNPTAFYLCASSIKTSGANVLTFGAGSRLTVL.

CDR3 region: CASSYGSGANVLTF. The DNA of the CDR3 is TGTGCCAGCAGTTACGGCTCTGGGGCCAACGTCCTGACTTTC. V gene TRBV6-6 combines with J gene TRBJ2-6, with D uncertain. Deletions cut 2 bases from V and 0 bases from J, with 2 bases between. The CDR3 sequence is 14 residues long. Germline lookup yields CDR1 MNHNY and CDR2 SVGAGI (reference sequence).

The V and J genes are TRBV27 and TRBJ1-1, with 7 bases lining up with TRBD1. Per germline, CDR1 MNHEY and CDR2 SMNVEV (reference sequence). This CDR3 has 14 residues. Unmatched junction bases numbered 13, after V lost 4 bases and J lost 11 bases. The CDR3 region has the DNA TGTGCCAGCAGTTCACTAGGGGGCGCGGGCAGCGCTTTCTTT. Translation gives CASSSLGGAGSAFF.

In the case of this clone: At one end the junction does not follow the germline gene, possibly because of a read error. V gene TRBV10-3 combines with J gene TRBJ2-7; D perhaps matches TRBD2 (5 bases). Per the germline V gene, CDR1 is ENHRY and CDR2 is SYGVKD. The CDR3 length is 11 residues. CDR3 sequence (DNA): TGTGCCATCGGGGAGTTAGTAAGGGTGAGGTTC. It codes for CAIGELVRVRF.

This chain uses TRBV4-1 with TRBJ2-7; TRBD1 might be the D (6 bases). CDR1 MGHRA and CDR2 YSYEKL come from the germline V gene. V shed 1 base and J shed 5 bases, with 15 bases lying between them. The CDR3 is 15 amino acids. The CDR3 here is CASSQAPQGIDEQYF. As DNA, the CDR3 is TGCGCCAGCAGCCAAGCTCCACAGGGTATTGACGAGCAGTACTTC.

The rearrangement links TRBV5-1 to TRBJ1-2, with a weak D call TRBD1 (5 bases). The germline gives CDR1 SGHRS, CDR2 YFSETQ. The CDR3 extends over 14 amino acids. Trimming shortened V by 0 bases and J by 10 bases, and 16 bases separated the two germline ends. CDR3 coding DNA: TGCGCCAGCAGCTTGGGAGAAGGGGCGTTTGCCTACACCTTC. Its translation: CASSLGEGAFAYTF.